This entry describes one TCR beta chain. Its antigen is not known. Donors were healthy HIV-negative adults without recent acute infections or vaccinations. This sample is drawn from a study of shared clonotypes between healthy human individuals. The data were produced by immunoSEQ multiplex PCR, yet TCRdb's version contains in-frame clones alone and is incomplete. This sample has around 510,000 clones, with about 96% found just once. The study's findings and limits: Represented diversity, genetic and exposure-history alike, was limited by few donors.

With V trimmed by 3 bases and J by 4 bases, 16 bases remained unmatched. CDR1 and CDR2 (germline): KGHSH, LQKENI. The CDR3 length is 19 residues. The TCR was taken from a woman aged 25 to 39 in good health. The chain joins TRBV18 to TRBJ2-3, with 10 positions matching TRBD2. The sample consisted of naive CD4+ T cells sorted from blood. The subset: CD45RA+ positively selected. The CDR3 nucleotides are TGTGCCAGCTCACCCCTCACTAGCGGGCTAGCGGGAGCAGCAGATACGCAGTATTTT. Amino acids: CASSPLTSGLAGAADTQYF.